The present TCR beta chain was sequenced within a study of metastatic and nonmetastatic thyroid tumors. Study-wide points: It was reportedly found that TCR beta diversity was significantly higher in malignant thyroid tumors than in benign nodules, a difference seen in both blood and tumor samples.

Germline assignment: CDR1 SNHLY and CDR2 FYNNEI. V was clipped by 8 bases and J by 2 bases; unmatched bases: 10. The CDR3 extends over 15 amino acids. MiXCR reprocessed the PCR reads for TCRdb. This sample has 45,000 or so clones; less than 5% occur once, and the top ten carry over 8%. This clone was counted many times. Its target is unknown. All patients were untreated before thyroid surgery. The TCR originated in a female donor with papillary thyroid cancer or a benign thyroid nodule (not recorded which). Some clones in this sample may be carry-over from other donors' samples. The sample taken for sequencing was blood. This chain uses TRBV2 with TRBJ2-3; 7 nucleotides align to TRBD1. CDR3 sequence: CASLFWTGDTDTQYF. The CDR3, as DNA: TGTGCCAGCCTCTTTTGGACAGGAGACACAGATACGCAGTATTTT.